These T cell receptor beta chains were read from a single sample in a study of blood T cell repertoires in COVID-19. The data were produced by immunoSEQ multiplex PCR, yet TCRdb's version contains in-frame clones alone and is incomplete. The table lists about 220,000 clones, just over 85% of them singletons. Sequencing was carried out using PBMCs or T cells enriched from blood (not recorded which). Every receptor here comes from a woman aged 40-49 years with acute COVID-19. Each CDR3 is given with its conserved first and last residue. The order of the fields is V gene, J gene, clone size, D gene, CDR3 DNA, CDR3 protein. The D gene is left open where the match is weak. The size field is filled for only some rows; it gives once, few, many or a size class.

V: TRBV7-3
J: TRBJ1-2
size: once
D: .
DNA: TGTGCCAGCAGCCTCCGCGGGGGCGGGAGCAGCTATGGCTACACCTTC
CDR3: CASSLRGGGSSYGYTF

V: TRBV20-1
J: TRBJ2-7
size: .
D: .
DNA: TGCAGTGCTAGAAGAGGGTACGAGCAGTACTTC
CDR3: CSARRGYEQYF

V: TRBV11-2
J: TRBJ2-5
size: .
D: TRBD2
DNA: TGTGCCAGCAGCTTAGTGGCTAGCGGGGGCCAAGAGACCCAGTACTTC
CDR3: CASSLVASGGQETQYF

V: TRBV6-5
J: TRBJ2-3
size: .
D: TRBD1
DNA: TGTGCCAGCAGTCGACAGGGGGGCGGCACAGATACGCAGTATTTT
CDR3: CASSRQGGGTDTQYF

V: TRBV14
J: TRBJ1-2
size: .
D: .
DNA: TGTGCCAGCAGCCAAGGGTCCGGGTTCTATGGCTACACCTTC
CDR3: CASSQGSGFYGYTF

V: TRBV30
J: TRBJ1-6
size: .
D: TRBD1
DNA: TGTGCCTTCGGGACAGAGAGCTCCTATAATTCACCCCTCCACTTT
CDR3: CAFGTESSYNSPLHF

V: TRBV7-9
J: TRBJ2-3
size: once
D: TRBD1
DNA: TGTGCCAGCAGCCGTCCCGTGACAGGGGGCACAGATACGCAGTATTTT
CDR3: CASSRPVTGGTDTQYF

V: TRBV7-9
J: TRBJ1-5
size: once
D: TRBD1
DNA: TGTGCCAGCAGCTTAGGGACAGGGGGCTCTCAGCCCCAGCATTTT
CDR3: CASSLGTGGSQPQHF

V: TRBV11-3
J: TRBJ1-1
size: .
D: .
DNA: TGTGCCAGCGGGGCGGACCCGGGTACTGAAGCTTTCTTT
CDR3: CASGADPGTEAFF

V: TRBV2
J: TRBJ1-5
size: .
D: .
DNA: TGTGCCAGCAGGAGTCCGGGATCAAAACTTAGCAATCAGCCCCAGCATTTT
CDR3: CASRSPGSKLSNQPQHF

V: TRBV18
J: TRBJ1-2
size: .
D: .
DNA: TGTGCCAGCTCACCAAGCCGGGACACCTATGGCTACACCTTC
CDR3: CASSPSRDTYGYTF

V: TRBV5-1
J: TRBJ1-2
size: .
D: TRBD1
DNA: TGCGCCAGCAGCTTGGACGGACAGGGGGCCGGTGGCTACACCTTC
CDR3: CASSLDGQGAGGYTF

V: TRBV20-1
J: TRBJ1-2
size: .
D: TRBD1
DNA: TGCAGTGCTAGTGACCCGGGACAGGGATTAATTAACTATGGCTACACCTTC
CDR3: CSASDPGQGLINYGYTF

V: TRBV7-8
J: TRBJ1-2
size: .
D: .
DNA: TGTGCCAGCAGCTTAGGACACAGGAACTATGGCTACACCTTC
CDR3: CASSLGHRNYGYTF

V: TRBV7-2
J: TRBJ1-5
size: .
D: TRBD1
DNA: TGTGCCAGCAGCTTGGGACAGCCTTATAGCAATCAGCCCCAGCATTTT
CDR3: CASSLGQPYSNQPQHF

V: TRBV6-2/TRBV6-3
J: TRBJ1-2
size: .
D: .
DNA: TGTGCCAGCAGTTCTGGAGGGGCGCGTGGCTACACCTTC
CDR3: CASSSGGARGYTF

V: TRBV5-4
J: TRBJ1-6
size: .
D: .
DNA: TGTGCCAGCAGCTTGGGAGGGTTCAGGGGATCACCCCTCCACTTT
CDR3: CASSLGGFRGSPLHF

V: TRBV4-1
J: TRBJ1-1
size: .
D: TRBD1
DNA: TGCGCCAGCAGCCACCAGGGGGGCACTGAAGCTTTCTTT
CDR3: CASSHQGGTEAFF

V: TRBV7-8
J: TRBJ1-5
size: .
D: .
DNA: TGTGCCAGCAGCAAACGTCTAACAGGGATTCGCAATCAGCCCCAGCATTTT
CDR3: CASSKRLTGIRNQPQHF

V: TRBV10-3
J: TRBJ1-2
size: .
D: TRBD1
DNA: TGTGCCATCAGTGGCGGGACAGGGATCTATGGCTACACCTTC
CDR3: CAISGGTGIYGYTF

V: TRBV6-5
J: TRBJ1-6
size: .
D: .
DNA: TGTGCCAGCAGTTACTCGGCCGCATCCACCACACCCCTCCACTTT
CDR3: CASSYSAASTTPLHF

V: TRBV5-5
J: TRBJ1-6
size: .
D: TRBD1
DNA: TGTGCCAGCAGCTTGCTAGGGGGCGCGGTTCTTGCCTCACCCCTCCACTTT
CDR3: CASSLLGGAVLASPLHF

V: TRBV5-1
J: TRBJ1-1
size: .
D: .
DNA: TGCGCCAGCAGCTTGGGGGCAAGGGGCACTGAAGCTTTCTTT
CDR3: CASSLGARGTEAFF

V: TRBV5-4
J: TRBJ1-2
size: .
D: .
DNA: TGTGCCAGCACCCCAACAGACGGTTACAACTATGGCTACACCTTC
CDR3: CASTPTDGYNYGYTF

V: TRBV7-2
J: TRBJ1-5
size: .
D: .
DNA: TGTGCCAGCAGTTCCAGGGTTGGGAATCAGCCCCAGCATTTT
CDR3: CASSSRVGNQPQHF

V: TRBV5-1
J: TRBJ1-3
size: .
D: .
DNA: TGCGCCAGCAGCTTGGTGAGGGAAGGAGGAAACACCATATATTTT
CDR3: CASSLVREGGNTIYF

V: TRBV2
J: TRBJ1-1
size: .
D: .
DNA: TGTGCCAGCAGTACCCCACAGGGGAACACTGAAGCTTTCTTT
CDR3: CASSTPQGNTEAFF

V: TRBV3-1/TRBV3-2
J: TRBJ1-1
size: .
D: TRBD1
DNA: TGTGCCAGCAGCCAAACCGGGACAGGGAGTAACACTGAAGCTTTCTTT
CDR3: CASSQTGTGSNTEAFF

V: TRBV27
J: TRBJ1-2
size: .
D: TRBD1
DNA: TGTGCCAGCAGTCCCACAGGGGTCGGCTACACCTTC
CDR3: CASSPTGVGYTF

V: TRBV11-2
J: TRBJ1-6
size: .
D: .
DNA: TGTGCCAGCAGCTTGGGGGGGTCACCCCTCCACTTT
CDR3: CASSLGGSPLHF

V: TRBV29-1
J: TRBJ2-2
size: .
D: .
DNA: TGCAGCGTTGAATCCCGGTCAGGTCGTCTGTTTTTT
CDR3: CSVESRSGRLFF

V: TRBV5-1
J: TRBJ2-2
size: few
D: TRBD2
DNA: TGCGCCAGCAGCAACAGCGGGGTGGCGGGGGGCTACACCGGGGAGCTGTTTTTT
CDR3: CASSNSGVAGGYTGELFF

V: TRBV5-1
J: TRBJ1-6
size: .
D: TRBD1
DNA: TGCGCCAGCAGCGGAGGGACAGGGGGCAATTCACCCCTCCACTTT
CDR3: CASSGGTGGNSPLHF